The rows below give T cell receptor beta chains drawn from one sample of a study of CD8 T cells in ankylosing spondylitis. One entry per CDR3 protein results from TCRdb running MiXCR on the 5' RACE reads. Found here are a few hundred thousand distinct CDR3 sequences, more than 9% of them singletons; the top ten hold roughly 9.2%. Input material: blood, either unsorted or a sorted T cell fraction (not recorded which). The receptors derive from a female donor with ankylosing spondylitis or in good health (not recorded which). The CDR3 runs from the conserved cysteine through the conserved F or W. The D gene is left open where the match is weak. Clone size is not always given. Where it is, it says once, few, many or a class for expanded clones.

v_gene	d_gene	abundance	j_gene	CDR3aa	CDR3nt
TRBV29-1	.	few	TRBJ2-1	CSVSYTYNEQFF	TGCAGCGTCAGTTATACCTACAATGAGCAGTTCTTC
TRBV7-3	.	.	TRBJ2-2	CASSSAADFLTGELFF	TGTGCCAGCAGCTCCGCGGCGGACTTCCTCACCGGGGAGCTGTTTTTT
TRBV7-8	TRBD1	few	TRBJ1-5	CASSARDRVQPQHF	TGTGCCAGCAGCGCACGAGACAGGGTTCAGCCCCAGCATTTT
TRBV20-1	.	many	TRBJ2-1	CSAGKRNYNEQFF	TGCAGTGCTGGCAAGCGGAACTACAATGAGCAGTTCTTC
TRBV6-1	TRBD1	.	TRBJ2-7	CASMPGGSYEQYF	TGTGCCAGCATGCCAGGGGGCTCCTACGAGCAGTACTTC
TRBV6-2/TRBV6-3	.	.	TRBJ2-5	CASRRGEDSETQYF	TGTGCCAGCAGACGAGGGGAGGATTCGGAGACCCAGTACTTC
TRBV11-2	TRBD1	few	TRBJ2-7	CASSSTGTDRYEQYF	TGTGCCAGCAGCTCGACAGGGACCGATCGGTACGAGCAGTACTTC
TRBV12-3/TRBV12-4	TRBD2	many	TRBJ2-3	CASNLGLAGVTDTQYF	TGTGCCAGCAACTTGGGACTAGCGGGGGTCACAGATACGCAGTATTTT
TRBV12-3/TRBV12-4	.	.	TRBJ2-5	CASRESLGRESQYF	TGTGCCAGCAGGGAGAGTTTGGGACGAGAGTCCCAGTACTTC
TRBV29-1	TRBD1	many	TRBJ1-6	CSVGTGVEGSPLHF	TGCAGCGTTGGAACAGGGGTGGAGGGTTCACCCCTCCACTTT
TRBV4-3	.	once	TRBJ2-7	CASSQAHGTYEQYF	TGCGCCAGCAGCCAAGCCCACGGGACCTACGAGCAGTACTTC
TRBV5-1	.	few	TRBJ2-7	CASSLGISSGYEQYF	TGCGCCAGCAGCTTGGGAATCTCCTCAGGCTACGAGCAGTACTTC
TRBV5-1	TRBD2	many	TRBJ2-1	CASSLASGVSNEQFF	TGCGCCAGCAGCTTGGCTAGCGGGGTGAGCAATGAGCAGTTCTTC
TRBV4-1	.	.	TRBJ1-5	CASSQDDAGHSNQPQHF	TGCGCCAGCAGCCAAGATGACGCCGGCCATAGCAATCAGCCCCAGCATTTT
TRBV5-1	.	many	TRBJ1-2	CASSRDNLNYGYTF	TGCGCCAGCAGCCGGGACAATCTTAACTATGGCTACACCTTC
TRBV6-2/TRBV6-3	TRBD1	.	TRBJ2-7	CASRLPDRLYEQYF	TGTGCCAGCAGACTTCCGGACAGGCTCTACGAGCAGTACTTC
TRBV5-1	TRBD1	many	TRBJ1-4	CASSSDGTANEKLFF	TGCGCCAGCAGCTCGGACGGGACAGCTAATGAAAAACTGTTTTTT
TRBV20-1	.	few	TRBJ2-1	CSGLEARSSYNEQFF	TGCAGTGGGCTTGAAGCCAGGAGTTCCTACAATGAGCAGTTCTTC
TRBV7-2	.	.	TRBJ2-2	CASRLDFGELFF	TGTGCCAGCAGACTGGACTTCGGGGAGCTGTTTTTT
TRBV19	.	.	TRBJ1-5	CASSIERGRNQPQHF	TGTGCCAGTAGTATAGAACGGGGTCGCAATCAGCCCCAGCATTTT
TRBV7-2	.	many	TRBJ2-7	CASSLLTSGAYEQYF	TGTGCCAGCAGCTTATTGACATCAGGGGCCTACGAGCAGTACTTC
TRBV6-5	TRBD1	many	TRBJ2-1	CASSTDRGNEQFF	TGTGCCAGCAGTACCGACAGGGGGAATGAGCAGTTCTTC
TRBV5-1	TRBD1	.	TRBJ1-4	CASSLESPQGVGQVGEKLFF	TGCGCCAGCAGCTTGGAGTCCCCACAGGGGGTAGGCCAAGTGGGTGAAAAACTGTTTTTT
TRBV28	TRBD1	many	TRBJ1-1	CASREKQGMYTEAFF	TGTGCCAGCAGGGAAAAACAGGGGATGTACACTGAAGCTTTCTTT
TRBV5-1	TRBD1	many	TRBJ2-1	CASSLTGGSYNEQFF	TGTGCCAGCAGCCTGACAGGGGGCTCGTACAATGAGCAGTTCTTC
TRBV11-2	TRBD1	many	TRBJ2-7	CASSLTGTVSYEQYF	TGTGCCAGCAGCCTTACCGGGACAGTATCCTACGAGCAGTACTTC
TRBV29-1	TRBD2	many	TRBJ2-1	CSVRTSGRGEQFF	TGCAGCGTTCGGACTAGCGGGAGAGGCGAGCAGTTCTTC
TRBV28	TRBD1	many	TRBJ1-4	CASSFYRGSGEKLFF	TGTGCCAGCAGTTTCTACAGGGGTAGTGGAGAAAAACTGTTTTTT
TRBV7-2	.	.	TRBJ1-2	CASIPSGGGSYGYTF	TGTGCCAGCATCCCGTCCGGGGGGGGTAGCTATGGCTACACCTTC
TRBV5-1	TRBD1	many	TRBJ2-2	CASSDRVVGATAGELFF	TGCGCCAGCAGCGACAGGGTGGTCGGGGCAACGGCCGGGGAGCTGTTTTTT
TRBV20-1	.	many	TRBJ1-1	CSRLLNTEAFF	TGCAGCCGACTGTTGAACACTGAAGCTTTCTTT
TRBV6-1	.	many	TRBJ2-5	CASSDQETQYF	TGTGCCAGCAGTGACCAAGAGACCCAGTACTTC
TRBV20-1	.	many	TRBJ1-6	CSAITGHTGDSPLHF	TGCAGTGCTATCACGGGACACACGGGGGATTCACCCCTCCACTTT
TRBV20-1	TRBD1	few	TRBJ2-5	CSARDAGQGPVETQYF	TGCAGTGCTAGAGACGCGGGACAGGGGCCTGTTGAGACCCAGTACTTC
TRBV5-1	.	.	TRBJ2-2	CASNRGTTGTGELFF	TGCGCCAGCAACCGGGGGACCACAGGGACCGGGGAGCTGTTTTTT
TRBV14	.	many	TRBJ1-3	CASSQDRFNTIYF	TGTGCCAGCAGCCAAGATAGGTTCAACACCATATATTTT
TRBV18	.	many	TRBJ2-1	CASSPQGGQRNEQFF	TGTGCCAGCTCACCACAGGGGGGACAGCGCAATGAGCAGTTCTTC
TRBV6-1	.	many	TRBJ1-1	CASQTGIFNTEAFF	TGTGCCAGCCAGACAGGAATCTTTAACACTGAAGCTTTCTTT
TRBV6-2/TRBV6-3	.	many	TRBJ2-1	CASSYWSDNEQFF	TGTGCCAGCAGTTACTGGAGTGACAATGAGCAGTTCTTC
TRBV10-3	.	.	TRBJ2-1	CAISESPDNEQFF	TGTGCCATCAGTGAGTCGCCCGACAATGAGCAGTTCTTC
TRBV15	TRBD2	many	TRBJ2-3	CATSRDPGGVDTQYF	TGTGCCACCAGCAGAGACCCGGGAGGGGTAGATACGCAGTATTTT
TRBV6-5	.	many	TRBJ1-2	CASSSVGGGAGYTF	TGTGCCAGCAGTTCCGTGGGGGGGGGTGCTGGCTACACCTTC
TRBV12-3/TRBV12-4	.	many	TRBJ1-1	CASSLKTEAFF	TGTGCCAGCAGTTTAAAGACAGAGGCTTTCTTT
TRBV20-1	.	many	TRBJ2-4	CSATPAFNRVVNIQYF	TGCAGTGCCACCCCCGCCTTTAACAGGGTAGTTAACATTCAGTACTTC
TRBV5-1	.	.	TRBJ2-7	CASSLGSYEQSF	TGCGCCAGCAGCTTGGGGTCCTACGAGCAGTCCTTC
TRBV6-5	TRBD2	many	TRBJ2-1	CASSYSGLAGVYNEQFF	TGTGCCAGCAGTTACTCCGGGCTAGCGGGAGTCTACAATGAGCAGTTCTTC
TRBV12-3/TRBV12-4	.	many	TRBJ1-6	CASTTGPHSPLHF	TGTGCCAGCACCACGGGACCGCATTCACCCCTCCACTTT
TRBV29-1	.	.	TRBJ1-3	CSVRDGGNTIYF	TGCAGCGTTCGAGACGGTGGAAACACCATATATTTT
TRBV5-5	TRBD1	few	TRBJ2-1	CASSLSGQGDNEQFF	TGTGCCAGCAGCCTATCAGGACAGGGGGACAATGAGCAGTTCTTC
TRBV4-1	TRBD1	few	TRBJ1-5	CASSPPDRVDQPQHF	TGCGCCAGCAGCCCCCCGGACAGGGTTGATCAGCCCCAGCATTTT
TRBV5-1	.	.	TRBJ1-5	CVSSLYGGDSSQPQHF	TGCGTCAGCAGCTTGTATGGTGGGGATAGCAGTCAGCCCCAGCATTTT
TRBV5-1	.	few	TRBJ1-2	CASSLAFSGSFNYGYTF	TGCGCCAGCAGCTTGGCTTTTAGTGGCAGCTTTAACTATGGCTACACCTTC
TRBV12-3/TRBV12-4	.	.	TRBJ1-2	CASSLGTRGSQANYGYTF	TGTGCCAGCAGTTTAGGGACCCGCGGATCCCAAGCTAACTATGGCTACACCTTC